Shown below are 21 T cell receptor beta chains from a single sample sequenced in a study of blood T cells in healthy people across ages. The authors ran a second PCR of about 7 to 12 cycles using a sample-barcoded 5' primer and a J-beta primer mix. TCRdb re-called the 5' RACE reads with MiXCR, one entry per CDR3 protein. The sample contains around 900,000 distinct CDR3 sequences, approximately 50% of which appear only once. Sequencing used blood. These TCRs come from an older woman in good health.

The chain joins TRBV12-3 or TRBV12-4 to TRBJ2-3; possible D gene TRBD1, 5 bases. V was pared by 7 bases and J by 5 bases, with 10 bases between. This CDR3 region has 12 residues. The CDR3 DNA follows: TGTGCCAGCAATCCGCAGGGAGATACGCAGTATTTT. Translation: CASNPQGDTQYF.

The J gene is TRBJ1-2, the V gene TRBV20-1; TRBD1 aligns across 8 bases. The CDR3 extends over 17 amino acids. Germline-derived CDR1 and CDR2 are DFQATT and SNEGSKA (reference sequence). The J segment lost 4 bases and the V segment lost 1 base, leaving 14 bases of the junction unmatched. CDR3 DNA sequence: TGCAGTGCTAGAGTTACCTGGACAGGGAGGATTGGCTATGGCTACACCTTC. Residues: CSARVTWTGRIGYGYTF.

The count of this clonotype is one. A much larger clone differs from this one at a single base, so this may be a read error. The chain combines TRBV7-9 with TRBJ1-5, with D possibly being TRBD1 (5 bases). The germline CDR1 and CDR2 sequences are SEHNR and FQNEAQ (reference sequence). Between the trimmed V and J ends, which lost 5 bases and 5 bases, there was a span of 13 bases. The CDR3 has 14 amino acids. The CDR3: CASSRERGDQPQHF. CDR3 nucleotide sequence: TGTGCCAGCAGCCGGGAGAGGGGCGATCAGCCCCAGCATTTT.

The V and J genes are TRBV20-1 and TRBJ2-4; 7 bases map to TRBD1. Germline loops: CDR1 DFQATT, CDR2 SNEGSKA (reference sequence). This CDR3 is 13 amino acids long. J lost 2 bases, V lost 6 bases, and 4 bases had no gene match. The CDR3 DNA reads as TGCAGTGCCAGACAGGGTACCAAAAACATTCAGTACTTC. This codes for CSARQGTKNIQYF.

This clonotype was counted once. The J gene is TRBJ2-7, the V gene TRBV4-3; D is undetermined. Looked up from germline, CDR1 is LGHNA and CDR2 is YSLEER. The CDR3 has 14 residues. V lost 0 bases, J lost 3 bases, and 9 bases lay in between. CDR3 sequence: CASSQDTFYYEQYF. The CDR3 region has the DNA TGCGCCAGCAGCCAAGATACGTTCTACTACGAGCAGTACTTC.

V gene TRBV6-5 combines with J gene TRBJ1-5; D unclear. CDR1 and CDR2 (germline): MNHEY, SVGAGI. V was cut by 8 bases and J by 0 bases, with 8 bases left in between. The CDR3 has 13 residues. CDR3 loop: CASGIYSNQPQHF. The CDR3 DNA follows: TGTGCCAGCGGTATCTATAGCAATCAGCCCCAGCATTTT.

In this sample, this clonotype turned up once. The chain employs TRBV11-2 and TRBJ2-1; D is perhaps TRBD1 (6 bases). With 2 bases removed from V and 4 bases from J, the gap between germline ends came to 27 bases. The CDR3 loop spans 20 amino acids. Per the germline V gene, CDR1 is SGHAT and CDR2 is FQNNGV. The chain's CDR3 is CASSLRPGLTRGGYYNEQFF. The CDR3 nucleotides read TGTGCCAGCAGCTTAAGGCCTGGGTTGACCAGGGGCGGATATTACAATGAGCAGTTCTTC. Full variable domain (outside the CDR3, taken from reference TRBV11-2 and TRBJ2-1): EAGVAQSPRYKIIEKRQSVAFWCNPISGHATLYWYQQILGQGPKLLIQFQNNGVVDDSQLPKDRFSAERLKGVDSTLKIQPAKLEDSAVYLCASSLRPGLTRGGYYNEQFFGPGTRLTVL.

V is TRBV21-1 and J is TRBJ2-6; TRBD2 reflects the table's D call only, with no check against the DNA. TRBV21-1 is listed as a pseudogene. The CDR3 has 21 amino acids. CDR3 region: CASSKGDALAGGGSGANVLTF. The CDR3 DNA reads TGTGCCAGCAGCAAAGGTGATGCACTAGCGGGAGGAGGGTCTGGGGCCAACGTCCTGACTTTC.

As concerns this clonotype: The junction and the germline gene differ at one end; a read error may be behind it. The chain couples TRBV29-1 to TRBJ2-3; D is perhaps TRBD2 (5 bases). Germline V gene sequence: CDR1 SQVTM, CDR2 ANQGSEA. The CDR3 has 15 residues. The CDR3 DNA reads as TGCAGCGTTCCCCGGGTGATAGCGTTCACAGATACGCGGTATTTT. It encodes CSVPRVIAFTDTRYF.

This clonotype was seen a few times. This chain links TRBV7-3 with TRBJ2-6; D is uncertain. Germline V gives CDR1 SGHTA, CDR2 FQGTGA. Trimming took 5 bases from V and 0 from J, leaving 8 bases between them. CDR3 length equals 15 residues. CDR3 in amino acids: CASSIQVSGANVLTF. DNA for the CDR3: TGTGCCAGCAGCATTCAAGTCTCTGGGGCCAACGTCCTGACTTTC.

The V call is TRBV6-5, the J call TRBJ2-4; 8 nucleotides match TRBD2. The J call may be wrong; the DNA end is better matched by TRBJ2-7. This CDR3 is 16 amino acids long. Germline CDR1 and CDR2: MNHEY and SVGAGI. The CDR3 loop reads CASSYKYTSGYYEQYF. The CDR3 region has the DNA TGTGCCAGCAGTTACAAGTACACTAGCGGATACTACGAGCAGTACTTC.

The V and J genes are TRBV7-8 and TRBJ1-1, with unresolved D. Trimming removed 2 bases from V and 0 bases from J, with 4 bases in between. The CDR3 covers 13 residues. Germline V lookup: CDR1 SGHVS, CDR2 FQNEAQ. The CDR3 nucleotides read TGTGCCAGCAGCTTAATGGTGAACACTGAAGCTTTCTTT. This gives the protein CASSLMVNTEAFF.

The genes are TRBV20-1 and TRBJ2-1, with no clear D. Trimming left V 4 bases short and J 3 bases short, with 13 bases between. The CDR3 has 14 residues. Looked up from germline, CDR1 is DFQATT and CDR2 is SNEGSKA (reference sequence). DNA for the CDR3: TGCAGTGCTAAGGTGGAACTGGGCTACAATGAGCAGTTCTTC. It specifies CSAKVELGYNEQFF.

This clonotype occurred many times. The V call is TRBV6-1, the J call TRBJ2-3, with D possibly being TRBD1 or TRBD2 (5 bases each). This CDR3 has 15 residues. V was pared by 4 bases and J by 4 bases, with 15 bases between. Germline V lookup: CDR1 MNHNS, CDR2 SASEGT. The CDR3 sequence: CASSGVVRGADTQYF. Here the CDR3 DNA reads TGTGCCAGCAGTGGAGTTGTAAGAGGGGCAGATACGCAGTATTTT.

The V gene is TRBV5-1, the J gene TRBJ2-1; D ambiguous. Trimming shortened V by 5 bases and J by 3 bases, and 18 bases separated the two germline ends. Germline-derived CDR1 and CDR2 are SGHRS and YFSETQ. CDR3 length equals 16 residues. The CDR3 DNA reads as TGCGCCAGCAGTGCACGGACGAGTCGGTTCTACAATGAGCAGTTCTTC. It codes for CASSARTSRFYNEQFF.

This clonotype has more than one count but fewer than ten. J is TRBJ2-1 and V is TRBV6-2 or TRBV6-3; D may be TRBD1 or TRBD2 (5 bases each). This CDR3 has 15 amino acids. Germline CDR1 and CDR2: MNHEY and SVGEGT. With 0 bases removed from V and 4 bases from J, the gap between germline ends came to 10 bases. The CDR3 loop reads CASSYSHGAYNEQFF. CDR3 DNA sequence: TGTGCCAGCAGTTACTCACACGGGGCATACAATGAGCAGTTCTTC.

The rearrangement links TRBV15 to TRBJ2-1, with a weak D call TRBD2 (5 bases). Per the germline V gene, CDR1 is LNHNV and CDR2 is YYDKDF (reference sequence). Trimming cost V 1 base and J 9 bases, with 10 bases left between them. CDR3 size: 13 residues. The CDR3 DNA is TGTGCCACCAGCAGAGCAACTAGGGTTGAGCAGTTCTTC. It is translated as CATSRATRVEQFF.

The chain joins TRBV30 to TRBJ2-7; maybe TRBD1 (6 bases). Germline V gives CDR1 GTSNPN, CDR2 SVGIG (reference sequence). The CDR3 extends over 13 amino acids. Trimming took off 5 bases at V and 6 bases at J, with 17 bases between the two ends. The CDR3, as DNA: TGTGCCTGGGGAACCAGGGGTCAGATCGAGCAGTACTTC. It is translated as CAWGTRGQIEQYF.

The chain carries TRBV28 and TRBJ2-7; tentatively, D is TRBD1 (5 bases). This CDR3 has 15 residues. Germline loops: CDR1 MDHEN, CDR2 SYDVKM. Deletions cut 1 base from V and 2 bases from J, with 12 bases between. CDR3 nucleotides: TGTGCCAGCAGTTTATTGTTCAGGGTCCCCTACGAGCAGTACTTC. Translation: CASSLLFRVPYEQYF.

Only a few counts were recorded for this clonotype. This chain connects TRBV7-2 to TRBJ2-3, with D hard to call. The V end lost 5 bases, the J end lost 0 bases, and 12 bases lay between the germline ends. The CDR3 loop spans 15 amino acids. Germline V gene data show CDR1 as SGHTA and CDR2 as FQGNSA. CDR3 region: CASSPRPSSTDTQYF. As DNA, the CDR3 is TGTGCCAGCAGCCCGCGTCCGTCTAGCACAGATACGCAGTATTTT.

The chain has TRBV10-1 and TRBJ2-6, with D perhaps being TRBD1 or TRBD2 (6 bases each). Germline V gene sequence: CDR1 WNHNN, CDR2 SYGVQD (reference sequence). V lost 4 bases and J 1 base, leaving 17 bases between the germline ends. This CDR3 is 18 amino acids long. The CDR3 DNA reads TGCGCCAGCAGTGGACCACCCGGGGGCGGTTCTGGGGCCAACGTCCTGACTTTC. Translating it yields CASSGPPGGGSGANVLTF.